The 20 T cell receptor beta chains listed next were all sequenced from one sample in a study of CD8 T cells in ankylosing spondylitis. One entry per CDR3 protein, called by TCRdb with MiXCR from the 5' RACE reads. This sample yields around 250,000 distinct CDR3 sequences, of which roughly a third are seen a single time; around 4.2% belongs to the top ten. Sample: blood, either unsorted or a sorted T cell fraction (not recorded which). These receptors were obtained from a male donor with ankylosing spondylitis or in good health (not recorded which).

The chain links TRBV7-6 to TRBJ2-4; D ambiguous. CDR1 and CDR2 (germline): SGHVS, FNYEAQ. The CDR3 sequence is 19 residues long. V lost 2 bases, J lost 0 bases, and 20 bases lay in between. CDR3 coding DNA: TGTGCCAGCAGCTTAACGGTGAAGTCAATCAAGCTAGCCAAAAACATTCAGTACTTC. This translates into CASSLTVKSIKLAKNIQYF.

V gene TRBV12-3 or TRBV12-4 combines with J gene TRBJ1-2, with unresolved D. V was clipped by 5 bases and J by 6 bases, with 7 bases between them. This CDR3 has 11 residues. As DNA, the CDR3 is TGTGCCAGCAGTCCGGGTGATGGCTACACCTTC. Translation: CASSPGDGYTF.

The table lists this clonotype with a few counts. The chain carries TRBV12-3 or TRBV12-4 and TRBJ2-1, with a weak D call TRBD1 (6 bases). Trimming took off 4 bases at V and 9 bases at J, with 10 bases between the two ends. The CDR3 covers 12 residues. CDR3 nucleotides: TGTGCCAGCAGTTATACAGGGTCTGAGCAGTTCTTC. Translating gives CASSYTGSEQFF.

This clonotype occurred a few times. V usage is TRBV6-5 and J usage is TRBJ2-2; D may correspond to TRBD1 or TRBD2 (5 bases each). The V gene lost 2 bases and the J gene lost 1 base, with 11 bases spanning the gap. The CDR3 extends over 16 amino acids. The germline gives CDR1 MNHEY, CDR2 SVGAGI. As DNA, the CDR3 is TGTGCCAGCAGTTACGATGGGACCGTGAACACCGGGGAGCTGTTTTTT. Translation: CASSYDGTVNTGELFF.

The V gene is TRBV28, the J gene TRBJ2-1, with D perhaps assigned TRBD1 or TRBD2 (5 bases each). This CDR3 is built from 11 residues. The V end was cut by 6 bases, the J end by 7 bases, with 7 bases between. Germline CDR1 MDHEN, CDR2 SYDVKM. The CDR3 region is CASRWGNEQFF. The CDR3 DNA reads as TGTGCCAGCAGATGGGGGAATGAGCAGTTCTTC. Combining the CDR3 with reference TRBV28 and TRBJ2-1 gives the whole variable domain DVKVTQSSRYLVKRTGEKVFLECVQDMDHENMFWYRQDPGLGLRLIYFSYDVKMKEKGDIPEGYSVSREKKERFSLILESASTNQTSMYLCASRWGNEQFFGPGTRLTVL.

The genes are TRBV4-1 and TRBJ2-7, with 9 positions matching TRBD1. The V gene end was trimmed by 2 bases and the J gene end by 2 bases; junction bases not matched to a gene: 4. The germline gives CDR1 MGHRA, CDR2 YSYEKL. The CDR3 is 15 amino acids. The CDR3 loop reads CASSQPGQGPYEQYF. In DNA form, the CDR3 reads TGCGCCAGCAGCCAACCGGGACAGGGCCCCTACGAGCAGTACTTC.

In this sample, this clonotype turned up a few times. This sequence joins TRBV20-1 and TRBJ2-5, with 7 bases that match TRBD2. The V gene end was trimmed by 0 bases and the J gene end by 6 bases; junction bases not matched to a gene: 10. Germline CDR1 and CDR2: DFQATT and SNEGSKA (reference sequence). The CDR3 runs 15 residues. The DNA for the CDR3 is TGCAGTGCTAGAGAACCGGGGGGAGAGTTTCAGACCCAGTACTTC. Translating gives CSAREPGGEFQTQYF.

This clonotype has only a few counts. V usage is TRBV29-1 and J usage is TRBJ2-2, with TRBD1 identical over 7 bases. Germline assignment: CDR1 SQVTM and CDR2 ANQGSEA. This CDR3 has 14 amino acids. V shed 3 bases, J shed 4 bases, and the junction held 5 bases outside the gene matches. The CDR3 reads CSVDKGAGTGELFF. The CDR3 nucleotides are TGCAGCGTTGATAAGGGGGCGGGCACCGGGGAGCTGTTTTTT.

This chain links TRBV20-1 with TRBJ2-7; D is perhaps TRBD2 (6 bases). The ends were cut back, 6 bases at V and 2 bases at J, with 14 bases in the middle. CDR3 length equals 13 residues. Germline lookup yields CDR1 DFQATT and CDR2 SNEGSKA (reference sequence). CDR3 amino acids: CSATSAGTYEQYF. The CDR3 nucleotides are TGCAGTGCCACCAGTGCGGGGACCTACGAGCAGTACTTC.

The V and J genes are TRBV24-1 and TRBJ2-5; 9 nucleotides line up with TRBD1. The CDR3 length is 16 residues. V trimming: 3 bases; J trimming: 4 bases; junction bases outside the gene matches: 8. Germline CDR1 is KGHDR and CDR2 is SFDVKD. The CDR3 DNA sequence: TGTGCCACCAGTGATCGCGGGACAGGGTTAGGAGAGACCCAGTACTTC. This codes for CATSDRGTGLGETQYF.

This clonotype has just a few counts. The rearrangement links TRBV3-1 to TRBJ2-2; 7 positions match TRBD1. V was clipped by 3 bases and J by 0 bases; unmatched bases: 4. This CDR3 contains 16 residues. Germline V gene lookup returns CDR1 LGHDT and CDR2 YNNKEL (reference sequence). In nucleotides, the CDR3 is TGTGCCAGCAGCCATCGGGACAGAACGAACACCGGGGAGCTGTTTTTT. Translated, it gives CASSHRDRTNTGELFF.

This rearrangement joins TRBV5-1 to TRBJ1-5; D is perhaps TRBD1 (5 bases). Per germline, CDR1 SGHRS and CDR2 YFSETQ. The CDR3 consists of 13 residues. The V end was cut by 4 bases, the J end by 6 bases, with 11 bases between. The CDR3 region is CASSKGPGQPQHF. The CDR3 coding sequence is TGCGCCAGCAGCAAGGGGCCGGGTCAGCCCCAGCATTTT.

V usage is TRBV28 and J usage is TRBJ2-7, with D hard to call. Trimming took off 6 bases at V and 2 bases at J, with 14 bases between the two ends. Germline V lookup: CDR1 MDHEN, CDR2 SYDVKM. This CDR3 spans 14 amino acids. The CDR3 here is CASRTSTAPYEQYF. The CDR3 DNA is TGTGCCAGCAGGACGTCGACTGCACCCTACGAGCAGTACTTC. Based on the CDR3 plus reference TRBV28 and TRBJ2-7, the full variable domain is DVKVTQSSRYLVKRTGEKVFLECVQDMDHENMFWYRQDPGLGLRLIYFSYDVKMKEKGDIPEGYSVSREKKERFSLILESASTNQTSMYLCASRTSTAPYEQYFGPGTRLTVT.

CDR3 amino acids: CASSQAGYTEAFF. DNA of the CDR3: TGTGCCAGCAGCCAGGCGGGGTACACTGAAGCTTTCTTT. The chain links TRBV3-1 to TRBJ1-1; D is uncertain. Germline CDR1 LGHDT, CDR2 YNNKEL (reference sequence). The CDR3 is 13 residues long. V shed 3 bases and J shed 3 bases, with 8 bases lying between them.

In regard to this clonotype: Compared with germline, one end of the junction differs, possibly owing to a read error. The chain combines TRBV7-9 with TRBJ2-3; no firm D call. CDR1 is SEHNR, CDR2 FQNEAQ, per germline (reference sequence). This CDR3 has 13 residues. CDR3 protein: CGSQRGSTDTQYF. In DNA form, the CDR3 reads TGTGGCAGCCAGCGCGGAAGCACAGATACGCAGTATTTT. The whole variable domain, remainder taken from reference TRBV7-9 and TRBJ2-3, is DTGVSQNPRHKITKRGQNVTFRCDPISEHNRLYWYRQTLGQGPEFLTYFQNEAQLEKSRLLSDRFSAERPKGSFSTLEIQRTEQGDSAMYLCGSQRGSTDTQYFGPGTRLTVL.

V usage is TRBV12-3 or TRBV12-4 and J usage is TRBJ2-4, with a tentative D call TRBD2 (5 bases). V shed 8 bases and J shed 0 bases, with 8 bases lying between them. This CDR3 is built from 13 residues. This CDR3 reads CASARGAKNIQYF. Written as DNA, the CDR3 is TGTGCCAGCGCCCGGGGAGCCAAAAACATTCAGTACTTC.

CDR3 nucleotide sequence: TGTGCCAGCAGTTTACGTCAGACAGGGAGCACGGTATACGAGCAGTACTTC. It codes for CASSLRQTGSTVYEQYF. The chain uses TRBV27 and TRBJ2-7, with 7 bases identical to TRBD1. Germline V gives CDR1 MNHEY, CDR2 SMNVEV (reference sequence). Losses at the gene ends were 2 bases for V and 4 bases for J; bases not matched to a gene: 14. This CDR3 comprises 17 residues.

The CDR3 is CASSKTAALPYEQYF. The DNA of the CDR3 is TGTGCCAGCAGCAAGACAGCTGCTCTTCCCTACGAGCAGTACTTC. This sequence joins TRBV7-6 and TRBJ2-7, with D perhaps matching TRBD1 (5 bases). The V end lost 5 bases, the J end lost 2 bases, and 16 bases lay between the germline ends. This CDR3 is 15 amino acids long. Germline CDR1 SGHVS, CDR2 FNYEAQ.

The rearrangement uses TRBV7-9 and TRBJ2-7, with D possibly TRBD2 on 6 matching bases. Germline V CDR1 and CDR2: SEHNR, FQNEAQ (reference sequence). V was shortened by 5 bases and J by 0 bases, with 11 bases between the two germline ends. This CDR3 is built from 14 residues. The CDR3 spells CASSPAGNSYEQYF. Written as DNA, the CDR3 is TGTGCCAGCAGCCCGGCGGGGAACTCCTACGAGCAGTACTTC.

The chain couples TRBV20-1 to TRBJ2-7, with D unresolved. V gave up 8 bases and J gave up 2 bases, with 13 bases separating them. This CDR3 has 12 residues. Germline V gene lookup returns CDR1 DFQATT and CDR2 SNEGSKA (reference sequence). CDR3 coding DNA: TGCAGTTTATGGAACGAGGCCTACGAGCAGTACTTC. Residues: CSLWNEAYEQYF.